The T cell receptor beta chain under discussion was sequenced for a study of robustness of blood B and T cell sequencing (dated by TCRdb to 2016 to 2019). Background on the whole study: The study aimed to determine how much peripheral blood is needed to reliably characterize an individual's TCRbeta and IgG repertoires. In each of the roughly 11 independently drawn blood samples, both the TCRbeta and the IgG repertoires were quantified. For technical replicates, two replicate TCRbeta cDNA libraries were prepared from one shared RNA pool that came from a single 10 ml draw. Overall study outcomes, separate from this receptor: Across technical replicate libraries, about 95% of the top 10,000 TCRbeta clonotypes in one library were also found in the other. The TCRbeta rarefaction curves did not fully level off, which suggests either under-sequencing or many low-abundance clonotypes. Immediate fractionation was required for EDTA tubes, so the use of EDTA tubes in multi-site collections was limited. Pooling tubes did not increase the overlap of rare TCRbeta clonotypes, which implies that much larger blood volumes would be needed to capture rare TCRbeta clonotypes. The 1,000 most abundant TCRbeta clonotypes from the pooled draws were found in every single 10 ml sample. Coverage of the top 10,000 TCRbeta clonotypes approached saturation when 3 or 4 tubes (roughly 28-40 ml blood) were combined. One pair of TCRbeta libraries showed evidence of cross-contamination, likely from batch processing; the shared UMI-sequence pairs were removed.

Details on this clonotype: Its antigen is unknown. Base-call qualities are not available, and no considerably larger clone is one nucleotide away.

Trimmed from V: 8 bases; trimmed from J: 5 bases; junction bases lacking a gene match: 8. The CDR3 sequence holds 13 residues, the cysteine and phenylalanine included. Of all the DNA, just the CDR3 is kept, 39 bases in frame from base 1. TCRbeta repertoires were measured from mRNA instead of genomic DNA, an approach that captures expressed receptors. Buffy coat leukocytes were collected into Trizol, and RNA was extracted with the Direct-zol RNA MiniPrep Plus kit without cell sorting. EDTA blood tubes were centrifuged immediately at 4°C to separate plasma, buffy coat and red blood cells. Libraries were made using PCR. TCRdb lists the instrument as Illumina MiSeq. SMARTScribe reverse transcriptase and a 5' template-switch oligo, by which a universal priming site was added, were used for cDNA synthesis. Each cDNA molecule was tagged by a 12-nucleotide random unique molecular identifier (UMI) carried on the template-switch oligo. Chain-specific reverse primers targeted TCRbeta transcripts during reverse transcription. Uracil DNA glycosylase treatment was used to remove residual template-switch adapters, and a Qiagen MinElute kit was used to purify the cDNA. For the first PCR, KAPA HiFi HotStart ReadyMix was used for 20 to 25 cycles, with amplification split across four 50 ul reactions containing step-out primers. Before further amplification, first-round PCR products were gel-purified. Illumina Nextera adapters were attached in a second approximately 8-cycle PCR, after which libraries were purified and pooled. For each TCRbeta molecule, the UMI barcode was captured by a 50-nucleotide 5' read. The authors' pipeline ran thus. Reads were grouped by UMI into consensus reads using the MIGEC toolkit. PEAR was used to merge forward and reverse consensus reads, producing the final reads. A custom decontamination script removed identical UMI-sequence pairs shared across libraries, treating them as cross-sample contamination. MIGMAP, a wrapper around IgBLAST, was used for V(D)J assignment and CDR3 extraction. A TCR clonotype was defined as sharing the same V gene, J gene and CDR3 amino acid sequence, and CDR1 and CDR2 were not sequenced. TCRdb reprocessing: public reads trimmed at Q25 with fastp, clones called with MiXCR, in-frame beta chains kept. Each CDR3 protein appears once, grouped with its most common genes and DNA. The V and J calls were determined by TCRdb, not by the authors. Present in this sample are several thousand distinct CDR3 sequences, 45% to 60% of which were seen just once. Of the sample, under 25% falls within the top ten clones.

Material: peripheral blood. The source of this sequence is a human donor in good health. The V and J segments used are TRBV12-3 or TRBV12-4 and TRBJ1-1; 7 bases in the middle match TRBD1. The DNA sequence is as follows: TGTGCCAGCTGGAGACAGGGTATGACTGAAGCTTTCTTT. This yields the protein CASWRQGMTEAFF.